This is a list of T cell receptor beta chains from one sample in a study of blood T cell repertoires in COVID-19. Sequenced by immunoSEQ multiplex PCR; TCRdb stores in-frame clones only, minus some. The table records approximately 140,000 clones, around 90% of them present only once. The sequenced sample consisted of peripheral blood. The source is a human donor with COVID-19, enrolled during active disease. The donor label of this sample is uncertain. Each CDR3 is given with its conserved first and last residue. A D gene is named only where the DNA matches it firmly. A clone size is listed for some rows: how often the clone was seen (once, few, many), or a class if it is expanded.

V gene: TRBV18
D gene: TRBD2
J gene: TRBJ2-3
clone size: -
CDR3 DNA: TGTGCCAGCTCATCCTTAGCGGGGAGTGACACAGATACGCAGTATTTT
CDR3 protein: CASSSLAGSDTDTQYF

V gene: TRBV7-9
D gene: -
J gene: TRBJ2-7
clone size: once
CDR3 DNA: TGTGCCAGCAGCAAGGACACGACCTCCTACGAGCAGTACTTC
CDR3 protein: CASSKDTTSYEQYF

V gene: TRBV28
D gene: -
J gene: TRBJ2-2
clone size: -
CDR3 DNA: TGTGCCAGCAGTCAGCTTACAGGGTCCCCCGGGGAGCTGTTTTTT
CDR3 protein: CASSQLTGSPGELFF

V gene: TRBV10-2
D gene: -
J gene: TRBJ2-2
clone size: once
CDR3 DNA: TGCGCCAGCACCCTGTCGGCACAGCCGAACACCGGGGAGCTGTTTTTT
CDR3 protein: CASTLSAQPNTGELFF

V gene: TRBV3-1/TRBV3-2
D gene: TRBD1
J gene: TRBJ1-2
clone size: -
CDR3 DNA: TGTGCCAGCAGCCTGGGACAGAGATTCTATGGCTACACCTTC
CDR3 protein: CASSLGQRFYGYTF

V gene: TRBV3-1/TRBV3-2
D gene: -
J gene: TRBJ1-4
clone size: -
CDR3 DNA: TGTGCCAGCAGCCAAGATTGGGCAGCAACTAATGAAAAACTGTTTTTT
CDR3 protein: CASSQDWAATNEKLFF

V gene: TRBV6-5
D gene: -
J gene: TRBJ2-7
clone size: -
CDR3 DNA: TGTGCCAGCAAGGGAGTCTACGAGCAGTACTTC
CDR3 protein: CASKGVYEQYF

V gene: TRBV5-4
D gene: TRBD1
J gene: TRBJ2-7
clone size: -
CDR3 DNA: TGTGCCAGCAGCCCCGGACAGGGTATCGACGAGCAGTACTTC
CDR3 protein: CASSPGQGIDEQYF

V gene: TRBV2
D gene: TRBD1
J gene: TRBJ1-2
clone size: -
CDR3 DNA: TGTGCCAGCACTTTTGCAGGGGGTAACTATGGCTACACCTTC
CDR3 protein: CASTFAGGNYGYTF

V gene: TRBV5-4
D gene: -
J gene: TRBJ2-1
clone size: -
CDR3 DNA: TGTGCCAGCGCCACTGGGCGGGGCTCCTACAATGAGCAGTTCTTC
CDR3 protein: CASATGRGSYNEQFF